This TCR beta chain was identified during a study of PD-1 blockade in mismatch repair-deficient tumors. There are 14 residues in the CDR3. In germline, CDR1 is SGHTA, CDR2 FQGNSA. V gave up 4 bases and J gave up 6 bases; unmatched junction bases: 7. In regard to this clone: Its antigen remains unknown.

Noted time point: roughly 11-day in vitro stimulation with candidate neoantigen peptide 3. Baseline for clone expansion was a parallel culture with no peptide. Repertoires were generated with immunoSEQ multiplex PCR, while TCRdb's copy carries only in-frame clones and drops some. Among 9,000 to 10,000 clones listed, 75% to 95% were seen once. The chain uses TRBV7-2 and TRBJ2-3; 7 bases fit TRBD1. The TCR comes from an adult with mismatch repair-deficient cancer. Sequencing was performed on cells cultured in vitro, taken from a patient treated with pembrolizumab. DNA for the CDR3: TGTGCCAGCAGCTACGACCAGGGGGTTGATACGCAGTATTTT. As protein: CASSYDQGVDTQYF.